Below, 2 T cell receptor beta chains from the same sample are listed, as sequenced in a study of T cell changes during pregnancy in multiple sclerosis. Produced via immunoSEQ multiplex PCR; TCRdb's table is partial and in-frame only. The table records over 35,000 clones, about 90% of them present only once. Sequences were derived from CD4+ T cells from peripheral blood mononuclear cells, sampled in the second trimester of pregnancy. The receptors come from a female donor with multiple sclerosis, enrolled in a pregnancy study.

The CDR3: CASSSTSNGRAGEQYF. The CDR3 bases are TGTGCCAGCAGCTCCACCTCGAACGGGAGGGCCGGCGAGCAGTACTTC. V gene TRBV7-8 combines with J gene TRBJ2-7; 8 bases fit TRBD2. With 4 bases clipped from V and 6 bases from J, the junction kept 14 bases outside the gene matches. CDR1 SGHVS and CDR2 FQNEAQ come from the germline V gene. The CDR3 is 16 amino acids.

The J gene is TRBJ1-2, the V gene TRBV6-1; no reliable D call. The CDR3 totals 14 residues. V was clipped by 3 bases and J by 4 bases, with 12 bases between them. Germline CDR1 reads MNHNS; CDR2 reads SASEGT. The CDR3: CASSDGVPSYGYTF. The CDR3 DNA is TGTGCCAGCAGTGACGGGGTGCCTAGCTATGGCTACACCTTC.